This T cell receptor beta chain was identified during a study of shared clonotypes between healthy human individuals. V was shortened by 4 bases and J by 3 bases, with 9 bases between the two germline ends. The CDR3 loop spans 13 amino acids. Germline loops: CDR1 LNHDA, CDR2 SQIVND (reference sequence). This clone was counted only a few times. The assay was immunoSEQ multiplex PCR, and TCRdb's table has in-frame clones only and misses some. The sample carries about 2.4 million clones, more than 85% recorded once. The sequenced sample consisted of naive CD4+ T cells from PBMCs. Subset given: CD45RA+ positively selected. The TCR originated in a man in his late teens or twenties in good health. Some clones in this sample may be carry-over from other donors' samples. The chain employs TRBV19 and TRBJ1-1; D gene ambiguous. The CDR3 here is CASSSVAYTEAFF. Written as DNA, the CDR3 is TGTGCCAGTAGTAGCGTAGCTTACACTGAAGCTTTCTTT.